What follows is one T cell receptor (beta chain) and its context. Using immunoSEQ multiplex PCR, the repertoire was profiled, and TCRdb retains in-frame clones only, with some absent. The table shows more than 140,000 clones, with about 82% occurring only once. The sample is drawn from a study of blood T cell repertoires in COVID-19. Per germline, CDR1 LGHNA and CDR2 YNFKEQ. There are 15 residues in the CDR3. V shed 0 bases and J 7 bases; nucleotides not matched to a gene: 8. The rearrangement uses TRBV4-2 and TRBJ1-2; 7 positions agree with TRBD1. The sequence was obtained from a woman aged 55-70 years with acute or convalescent COVID-19. Material for sequencing was peripheral blood. For the CDR3, the DNA is TGTGCCAGCAGCCAAGATTGGGGACAGTCTCTTGGCTACACCTTC. Translated: CASSQDWGQSLGYTF.